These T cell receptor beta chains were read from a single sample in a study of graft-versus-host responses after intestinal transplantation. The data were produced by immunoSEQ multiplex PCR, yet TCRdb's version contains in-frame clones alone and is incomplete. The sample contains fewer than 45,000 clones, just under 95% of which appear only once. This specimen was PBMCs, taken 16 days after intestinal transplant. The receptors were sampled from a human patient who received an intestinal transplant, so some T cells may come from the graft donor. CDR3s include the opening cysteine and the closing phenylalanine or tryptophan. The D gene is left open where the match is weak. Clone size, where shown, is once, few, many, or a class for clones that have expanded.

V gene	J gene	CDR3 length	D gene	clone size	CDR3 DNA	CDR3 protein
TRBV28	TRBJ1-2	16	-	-	TGTGCCAGCAGTTTTGAAGGGGACGCCGGATCTTATGGCTACACCTTC	CASSFEGDAGSYGYTF
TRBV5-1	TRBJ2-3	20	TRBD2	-	TGCGCCAGCAGCTTGGTTCGGCTAGCGGGAGGGCCGATTTTGTTTGATACGCAGTATTTT	CASSLVRLAGGPILFDTQYF
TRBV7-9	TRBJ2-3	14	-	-	TGTGCCAGCAGCCGGGTTCTCCCCGGAGATACGCAGTATTTT	CASSRVLPGDTQYF
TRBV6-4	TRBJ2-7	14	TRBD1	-	TGTGCCAGCACAGGACAGGGTATTTCGGAAGAGCAGTACTTC	CASTGQGISEEQYF
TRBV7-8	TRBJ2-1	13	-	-	TGTGCCAGCAGCTTAGAGGTTGGCAATGAGCAGTTCTTC	CASSLEVGNEQFF
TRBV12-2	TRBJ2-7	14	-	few	TGTGCAAGTCGCCCCCCGGAGATCCCCTACGAGCAGTACTTC	CASRPPEIPYEQYF
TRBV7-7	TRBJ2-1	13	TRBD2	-	TGTGCTAGCGAGGACGGGAGGGGGGGTGAGCAGTTCTTC	CASEDGRGGEQFF
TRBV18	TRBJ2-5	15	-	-	TGTGCCAGCTCACCACCGGGGTCAGGGGATGAGACCCAGTACTTC	CASSPPGSGDETQYF
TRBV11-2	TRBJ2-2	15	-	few	TGTGCCAGCAGCTTAGAGGTCTACCCCACCGGGGAGCTGTTTTTT	CASSLEVYPTGELFF
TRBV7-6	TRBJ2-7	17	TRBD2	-	TGTGCCAGCAGCCCCGGGGGGCTAGCGGGGCTCCCCTACGAGCAGTACTTC	CASSPGGLAGLPYEQYF
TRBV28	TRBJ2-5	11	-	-	TGTGCCAGCAATCGTTTAGGGGGCCAGTACTTC	CASNRLGGQYF
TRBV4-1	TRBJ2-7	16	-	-	TGCGCCAGCAGCCAAGGGCAGCACCGGAGGTCCTACGAGCAGTACTTC	CASSQGQHRRSYEQYF
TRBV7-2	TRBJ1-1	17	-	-	TGTGCCAGCAGCTCGATAGGGAAGGGACACCCGAACACTGAAGCTTTCTTT	CASSSIGKGHPNTEAFF
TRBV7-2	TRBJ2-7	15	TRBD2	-	TGTGCCAGCAGCTCGACGACTAGCGGCTCCTACGAGCAGTACTTC	CASSSTTSGSYEQYF
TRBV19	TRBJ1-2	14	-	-	TGTGCCAGTAGTATGCGAGGGTTCGACTATGGCTACACCTTC	CASSMRGFDYGYTF
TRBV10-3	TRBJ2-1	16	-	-	TGTGCCATCACCCCTGATAGGGGAGGTTCCTACAATGAGCAGTTCTTC	CAITPDRGGSYNEQFF
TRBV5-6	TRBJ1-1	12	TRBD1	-	TGTGCCAGCAGCCTCTCAGGGGGGGACGCTTTCTTT	CASSLSGGDAFF
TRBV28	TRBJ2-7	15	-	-	TGTGCCAGCAGTCCCGTTAGAGGGACAAACTACGAGCAGTACTTC	CASSPVRGTNYEQYF
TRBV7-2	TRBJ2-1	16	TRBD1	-	TGTGCCAGCAGCTACCGGGGGACAGGTGTGTACAATGAGCAGTTCTTC	CASSYRGTGVYNEQFF
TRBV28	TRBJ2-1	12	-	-	TGTGCCAGCAGCCCAGGACCCGAGGGGCAGTTCTTC	CASSPGPEGQFF
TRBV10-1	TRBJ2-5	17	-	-	TGCGCCAGCAGTTCGAATCCTTCCCCACTAGCTAAAGAGACCCAGTACTTC	CASSSNPSPLAKETQYF
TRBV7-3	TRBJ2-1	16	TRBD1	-	TGTGCCAGCAGCCCTTTTAGGAAGGGGGCCGGCAATGAGCAGTTCTTC	CASSPFRKGAGNEQFF
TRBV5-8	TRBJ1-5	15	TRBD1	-	TGTGCCAGCAGCTTGGTTAGACAGGGGGATCAGCCCCAGCATTTT	CASSLVRQGDQPQHF
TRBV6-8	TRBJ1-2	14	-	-	TGTGCCAGCAGTCCAGACGACAGGTACTATGGCTACACCTTC	CASSPDDRYYGYTF